This TCR beta chain came from a study of blood T cell repertoires in COVID-19. Profiled with immunoSEQ multiplex PCR; TCRdb holds only in-frame clones, not every one. The sample records around 41,000 clones, roughly nine tenths being singletons. The CDR3 is 15 amino acids. Germline assignment: CDR1 SGHTA and CDR2 FQGNSA. V dropped 5 bases and J dropped 2; count of bases not matched to a gene: 2. The receptor comes from a woman at least 80 years old with active COVID-19. Sequenced sample: peripheral blood. The V gene is TRBV7-2, the J gene TRBJ2-1, with 11 bases matching TRBD2. The CDR3: CASSTSGGAYNEQFF. The CDR3 nucleotides read TGTGCCAGCAGCACTAGCGGGGGCGCCTACAATGAGCAGTTCTTC.